This entry lists 5 T cell receptor beta chains sequenced from one sample in a study of T-cell reconstitution after alpha-beta-depleted transplantation in children. Using unique molecular identifiers, the investigators prepared the TCRbeta library. MiXCR was run by TCRdb on the PCR reads, yielding one entry per CDR3 protein. The sample has roughly 590,000 distinct CDR3 sequences, over 15% seen once. The sequenced sample was PBMCs from the stem cell graft donor, obtained from the stem cell graft. The source is a human donor who donated a stem cell graft to a child with acute myeloid leukemia.

This clonotype was seen a handful of times. The chain combines TRBV20-1 with TRBJ2-7, with 11 bases fitting TRBD1. Germline V gene data show CDR1 as DFQATT and CDR2 as SNEGSKA (reference sequence). After removal of 4 bases from V and 0 bases from J, the junction contained 5 bases not matched to a gene. This CDR3 has 15 amino acids. The CDR3 DNA follows: TGCAGTGCTACCTCCGGGACAGGGGGCTCCTACGAGCAGTACTTC. This gives the protein CSATSGTGGSYEQYF.

The gene calls are TRBV7-8 and TRBJ2-7, with a possible D match to TRBD2 (6 bases). Trimming cost V 3 bases and J 6 bases, with 21 bases left between them. This CDR3 contains 16 residues. Germline CDR1 reads SGHVS; CDR2 reads FQNEAQ. CDR3 bases: TGTGCCAGCAGCTTTCAGAGGCAGTCGACCGGGGGCGAGCAGTACTTC. It yields the protein CASSFQRQSTGGEQYF.

This clonotype was counted only a few times. CDR3 loop: CASSFPGQGLDTGELFF. Here the CDR3 DNA reads TGTGCCAGCAGTTTCCCGGGACAGGGTTTGGACACCGGGGAGCTGTTTTTT. This chain connects TRBV12-3 or TRBV12-4 to TRBJ2-2; 9 nucleotides match TRBD1. V was clipped by 3 bases and J by 3 bases; unmatched bases: 8. The CDR3 totals 17 residues.

In its sample, this clonotype was seen a few times. The rearrangement uses TRBV20-1 and TRBJ2-3, with TRBD2 as a possible D gene (6 bases). Trimming took off 4 bases at V and 2 bases at J, with 10 bases between the two ends. CDR3 length equals 13 residues. In germline, CDR1 is DFQATT, CDR2 SNEGSKA (reference sequence). The DNA of the CDR3 is TGCAGTGCTAACGGGAGACTCACAGATACGCAGTATTTT. Its translation: CSANGRLTDTQYF.

This clonotype was picked up a small number of times. The J gene is TRBJ1-2, the V gene TRBV30, with TRBD1 identical over 8 bases. Germline CDR1 is GTSNPN and CDR2 is SVGIG (reference sequence). Trimming cost V 1 base and J 6 bases; bases outside gene matches: 4. There are 13 residues in the CDR3. DNA for the CDR3: TGTGCCTGGAGTGGAGTCAGGGGGCATGGCTACACCTTC. Translated, it gives CAWSGVRGHGYTF.